This T cell receptor beta chain came from a study of blood T cell repertoires in COVID-19 (dated by TCRdb to about 2020). About the study as a whole: Collaborator samples came from the United States, Italy and Spain and covered acute and convalescent phases of COVID-19. The samples were drawn from the first 160 participants of the ongoing ImmuneRACE study and from some 1,300 subjects provided by 6 global collaborators. The prospective study material was composed of cDNA or gDNA derived from T cells, B-cell-depleted T cells, or PBMCs. The repertoires were released in a freely available public database intended as a resource for research on the immune response to SARS-CoV-2. Where available, HLA class I and class II types were obtained from metadata supplied by the sample provider rather than from assay-based typing. The dataset comprised deeply sampled blood TCRbeta repertoires from subjects exposed to, actively infected with, or recovered from COVID-19. Nearly every sample came with metadata listing a de-identified subject ID, COVID-19 status, age in years and sex. General conclusions and limits of the study: How much clinical and demographic metadata was included differed by source and by participant, and the metadata was provided uncurated.

For this clone: Its specific antigen is unknown. No base qualities exist here, and no much larger clone lies one base off it.

Whole blood was collected in K2EDTA tubes by collaborating institutions according to the institutions' own protocols. For TCRbeta analysis, collaborators shipped samples as frozen whole blood, isolated PBMCs, or DNA extracted from either of those sample types. TCRbeta CDR3 regions were amplified from genomic DNA by means of the immunoSEQ Assay, a bias-controlled multiplex PCR. In the source study's methods: Nucleated cell counts per sample were estimated from amplification of reference gene primers within the assay. To quantify the absolute abundance of each unique TCRbeta CDR3 rearrangement, sequence reads were collapsed and filtered. For each sample, productive Simpson clonality was calculated as the square root of Simpson's diversity index over productive rearrangements. Imported from immuneACCESS, the table was reduced by TCRdb to in-frame sequences with V and J called. These copies leave out some clones; in studies compared against another copy, an unresolved V gene accounts for under half, and the cause of the remainder is not known. The DNA was the basis for D and trimming; V, J and clone size are from that table. Recorded for this sample are 80,000 to 95,000 clones; less than 85% of them occurred a single time. Of the sample, 38% is held by the ten largest clones.

Sequencing was performed on peripheral blood. This sequence originates from an elderly man with acute or convalescent COVID-19.

The CDR3 reads CASSFGQEKLFF. The nucleotides are TGTGCCAGCAGTTTCGGACAGGAAAAACTGTTTTTT. This sequence uses TRBV2 and TRBJ1-4; a tentative D call is TRBD1 (6 bases match). From the germline V gene, CDR1 is SNHLY and CDR2 is FYNNEI. The CDR3 has 12 amino acids, counting the end cysteine and phenylalanine. Left in the record is the CDR3 DNA by itself, 36 bases read in frame from the first base. A distance of 9 bases separates the germline ends of V and J, which lose 5 bases and 8 bases respectively.